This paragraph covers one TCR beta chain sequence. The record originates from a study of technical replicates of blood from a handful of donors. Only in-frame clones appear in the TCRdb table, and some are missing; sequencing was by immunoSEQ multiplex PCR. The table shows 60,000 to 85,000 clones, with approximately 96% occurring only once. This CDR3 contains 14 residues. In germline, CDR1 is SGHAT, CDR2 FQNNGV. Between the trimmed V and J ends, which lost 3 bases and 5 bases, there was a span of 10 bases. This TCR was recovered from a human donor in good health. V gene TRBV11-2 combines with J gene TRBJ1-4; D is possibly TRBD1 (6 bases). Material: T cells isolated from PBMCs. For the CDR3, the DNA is TGTGCCAGCAGCTTTGGGCAGGGGAATGAAAAACTGTTTTTT. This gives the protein CASSFGQGNEKLFF.